This T cell receptor beta chain was identified during a study of cytomegalovirus exposure and HLA in healthy donors. Primers included in the PCR were 60 Vbeta and 13 Jbeta primers. Here immunoSEQ multiplex PCR was the method, and the copy in TCRdb shows in-frame clones only, minus some. Found here are about 130,000 clones, around 70% of them singletons; the top ten hold less than 3.5%. V was cut by 2 bases and J by 5 bases, with 16 bases left in between. The CDR3 is 14 residues long. CDR1 and CDR2 (germline): GTSNPN, SVGIG (reference sequence). The records do not include a CMV serostatus for this donor.

The sample taken for sequencing was PBMCs. This TCR derives from a human donor in good health. The chain has TRBV30 and TRBJ2-7, with a tentative D call TRBD1 (5 bases). CDR3 residues: CAWSTPERGHEQYF. The CDR3 DNA is TGTGCCTGGAGTACACCCGAAAGGGGTCACGAGCAGTACTTC.